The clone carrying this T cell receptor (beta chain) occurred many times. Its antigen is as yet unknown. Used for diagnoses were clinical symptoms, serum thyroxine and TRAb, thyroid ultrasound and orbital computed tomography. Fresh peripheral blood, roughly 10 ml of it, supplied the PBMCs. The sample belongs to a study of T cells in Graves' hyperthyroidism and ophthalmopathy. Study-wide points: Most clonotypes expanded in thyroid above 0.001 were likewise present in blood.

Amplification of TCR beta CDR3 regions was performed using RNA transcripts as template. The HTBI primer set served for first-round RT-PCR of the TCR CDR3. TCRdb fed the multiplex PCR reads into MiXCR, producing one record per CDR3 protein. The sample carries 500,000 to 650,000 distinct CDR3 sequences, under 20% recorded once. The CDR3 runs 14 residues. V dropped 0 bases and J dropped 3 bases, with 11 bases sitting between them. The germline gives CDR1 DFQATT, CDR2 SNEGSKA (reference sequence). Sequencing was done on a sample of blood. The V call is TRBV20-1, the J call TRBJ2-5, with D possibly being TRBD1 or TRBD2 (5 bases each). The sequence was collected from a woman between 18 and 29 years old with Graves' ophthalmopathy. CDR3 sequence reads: CSARDMWGKETQYF. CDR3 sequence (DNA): TGCAGTGCTAGAGATATGTGGGGGAAAGAGACCCAGTACTTC.